The 14 T cell receptor beta chains below all came from one sample that was sequenced in a study of blood T cell repertoires in COVID-19. Here immunoSEQ multiplex PCR was the method, and the copy in TCRdb shows in-frame clones only, minus some. Of 25,000 to 35,000 clones listed, 80% to 90% were seen once; the top ten hold about 14%. Sequencing was performed on peripheral blood. The receptors stem from a human donor in a cohort sampled during active COVID-19.

This chain joins TRBV5-1 and TRBJ2-5, with D possibly being TRBD2 (6 bases). CDR1 is SGHRS, CDR2 YFSETQ, per germline. This CDR3 region has 14 residues. Between the trimmed V and J ends, which lost 3 bases and 9 bases, there was a span of 18 bases. The CDR3 sequence is CASSSGDLTGAQYF. The CDR3 DNA follows: TGCGCCAGCAGCTCCGGGGACCTGACGGGGGCCCAGTACTTC.

This chain connects TRBV18 to TRBJ2-3; D is undetermined. V lost 0 bases and J lost 0, with 7 bases in between. The length of the CDR3 is 15 residues. Germline values: CDR1 KGHSH, CDR2 LQKENI. The CDR3 protein is CASSPPSRSTDTQYF. As DNA, the CDR3 is TGTGCCAGCTCACCACCTTCCAGAAGCACAGATACGCAGTATTTT.

The J gene is TRBJ1-5, the V gene TRBV6-5; the D gene is possibly TRBD1 (5 bases). The CDR3 has 13 residues. V was shortened by 6 bases and J by 5 bases, with 11 bases between the two germline ends. Germline assignment: CDR1 MNHEY and CDR2 SVGAGI. CDR3 nucleotides: TGTGCCAGCAGGGCGCAGGGCTATCAGCCCCAGCATTTT. This codes for CASRAQGYQPQHF.

The chain's CDR3 is CASRPPGVGDSEQFF. The CDR3, as DNA: TGTGCCAGCAGACCTCCGGGGGTAGGGGATAGTGAGCAGTTCTTC. The genes are TRBV3-1 (or the pseudogene TRBV3-2) and TRBJ2-1; a weak D match, TRBD2 (6 bases). The V and J ends lost 6 bases and 9 bases respectively, with 21 bases between them. Germline lookup yields CDR1 LGHDT and CDR2 YNNKEL (reference sequence). This CDR3 contains 15 residues.

This clone has a single count. The J gene is TRBJ2-7, the V gene TRBV12-5; 7 bases agree with TRBD1. V lost 4 bases to trimming and J lost 9 bases; unmatched junction nucleotides: 3. Germline values: CDR1 LGHNT, CDR2 FRNRAP. CDR3 length equals 11 residues. The CDR3 sequence is CASGSTGRQYF. The CDR3 DNA follows: TGTGCTAGTGGTTCGACAGGGAGGCAGTACTTC.

This chain uses TRBV5-6 with TRBJ1-1; perhaps TRBD1 as D (5 bases). Germline CDR1 is SGHDT and CDR2 is YYEEEE. The CDR3 loop spans 16 amino acids. Trimming took 0 bases from V and 4 from J, leaving 16 bases between them. CDR3 in DNA: TGTGCCAGCAGCTTGGCCTGGAGGGGATTTTCCACTGAAGCTTTCTTT. Translated: CASSLAWRGFSTEAFF.

The V gene is TRBV5-6, the J gene TRBJ1-2; D might be TRBD1 (6 bases). In germline, CDR1 is SGHDT, CDR2 YYEEEE. This CDR3 is built from 17 residues. V lost 4 bases to trimming and J lost 6 bases, with 25 bases between them. The CDR3 reads CASSPLTGTRRGDGYTF. CDR3 nucleotides: TGTGCCAGCAGCCCACTAACTGGGACACGGAGAGGTGATGGCTACACCTTC.

The chain is built from TRBV27 and TRBJ1-1, with no clear D. CDR3 length equals 14 residues. V shed 4 bases and J shed 1 base, with 10 bases lying between them. Germline V lookup: CDR1 MNHEY, CDR2 SMNVEV (reference sequence). The DNA for the CDR3 is TGTGCCAGCAGTTCGTGGCCCGAGAACACTGAAGCTTTCTTT. Its translation is CASSSWPENTEAFF.

This clone is hyperexpanded within its sample. The CDR3 sequence is CASSAIGGTDEAFF. DNA for the CDR3: TGTGCCAGCAGCGCAATAGGAGGGACGGATGAAGCTTTCTTT. J is TRBJ1-1 and V is TRBV3-1 (or the pseudogene TRBV3-2), with D possibly matching TRBD1 (5 bases). There are 14 residues in the CDR3. The germline CDR1 and CDR2 sequences are LGHDT and YNNKEL (reference sequence). V was trimmed by 5 bases and J by 7 bases, leaving 17 bases between them.

This clone was recorded a few times. In DNA, the CDR3 is TGTGCCAGCAGCCTACCGGGACAGACCTTTAATGGAACCGGGGAGCTGTTTTTT. Its protein is CASSLPGQTFNGTGELFF. This rearrangement joins TRBV21-1 to TRBJ2-2; the table's TRBD1 call for D was not verified on the DNA. TRBV21-1 is marked as a pseudogene. The CDR3 is 18 residues long.

The chain is built from TRBV7-2 and TRBJ2-5, with 9 bases aligning to TRBD2. The CDR3 spans 14 residues. Germline lookup yields CDR1 SGHTA and CDR2 FQGNSA. V shed 4 bases and J 2 bases; nucleotides not matched to a gene: 2. CDR3 bases: TGTGCCAGCAGCTACACTAGCGGGCAAGAGACCCAGTACTTC. This sequence encodes CASSYTSGQETQYF. The entire variable domain, with the rest obtained from reference TRBV7-2 and TRBJ2-5, is as follows: GAGVSQSPSNKVTEKGKDVELRCDPISGHTALYWYRQSLGQGLEFLIYFQGNSAPDKSGLPSDRFSAERTGGSVSTLTIQRTQQEDSAVYLCASSYTSGQETQYFGPGTRLLVL.

This chain uses TRBV18 with TRBJ1-4, with TRBD1 matching over 12 bases. J gave up 6 bases and V 3 bases, and 5 bases lay outside the gene matches. The CDR3 spans 16 residues. Germline loops: CDR1 KGHSH, CDR2 LQKENI. CDR3 nucleotides: TGTGCCAGCTCACCTTTTGGGACAGGGGGCGATGAAAAACTGTTTTTT. Protein: CASSPFGTGGDEKLFF.

The chain links TRBV4-3 to TRBJ2-7; tentative D call: TRBD1 (6 bases). Germline assignment: CDR1 LGHNA and CDR2 YSLEER. This CDR3 is 15 amino acids long. Trimming removed 1 base from V and 0 bases from J, with 10 bases in between. As DNA, the CDR3 is TGCGCCAGCAGCCAAGGAAGGGGGAACTCCTACGAGCAGTACTTC. Its translation: CASSQGRGNSYEQYF.

This chain joins TRBV27 and TRBJ1-3; no clear D gene. Trimming stripped 0 bases from V and 0 bases from J, with 9 bases between. This CDR3 has 16 amino acids. Germline assignment: CDR1 MNHEY and CDR2 SMNVEV (reference sequence). The CDR3 nucleotides are TGTGCCAGCAGTTTATCCAGGTTAAGCTCTGGAAACACCATATATTTT. Translating it yields CASSLSRLSSGNTIYF.